The source of this T cell receptor beta chain is a study of vaccination and CD4 T cells after COVID-19. V lost 5 bases, J lost 4 bases, and 17 bases lay in between. Germline V gene lookup returns CDR1 MDHEN and CDR2 SYDVKM. There are 15 residues in the CDR3. Researchers used the Oncomine TCR Beta short-read assay to sequence DNA from cultured CD4+ T cells. TCRdb re-analysed the PCR reads in MiXCR, keeping a single row per CDR3 protein. The top ten hold 15% to 20% of the sample, which has some 13,000 distinct CDR3 sequences, approximately 50% seen once. About this clonotype: What it recognizes is unknown.

Stated treatment: roughly 10-day PBMC culture with coronavirus spike peptide pools or control peptides (ViraFEST assay). This chain joins TRBV28 and TRBJ1-2; D unresolved. This clonotype was obtained from a human donor who had recovered from COVID-19. The sequencing sample was made of CD4+ T cells from blood, cultured in vitro. The CDR3 DNA reads as TGTGCCAGCAGTCCTACGGGCCCCTTAGGCTATGGCTACACCTTC. This sequence encodes CASSPTGPLGYGYTF.